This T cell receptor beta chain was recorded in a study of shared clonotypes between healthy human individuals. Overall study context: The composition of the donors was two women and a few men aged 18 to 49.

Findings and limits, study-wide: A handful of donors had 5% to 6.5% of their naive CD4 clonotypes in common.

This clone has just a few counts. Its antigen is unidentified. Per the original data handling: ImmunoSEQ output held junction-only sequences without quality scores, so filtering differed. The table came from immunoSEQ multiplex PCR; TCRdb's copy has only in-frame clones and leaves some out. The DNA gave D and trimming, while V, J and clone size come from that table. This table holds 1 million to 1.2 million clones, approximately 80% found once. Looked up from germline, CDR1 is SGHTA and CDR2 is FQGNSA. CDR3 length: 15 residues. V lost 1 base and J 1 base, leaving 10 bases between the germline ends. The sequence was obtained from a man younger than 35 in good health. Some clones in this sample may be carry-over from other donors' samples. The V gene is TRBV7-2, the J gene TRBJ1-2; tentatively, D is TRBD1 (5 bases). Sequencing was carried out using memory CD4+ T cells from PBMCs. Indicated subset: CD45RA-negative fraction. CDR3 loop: CASSLDDSNNYGYTF. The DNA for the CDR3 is TGTGCCAGCAGCTTAGACGACAGCAATAACTATGGCTACACCTTC.